This T cell receptor beta chain is from a study of identical twins. Study observations and caveats: Beta out-of-frame sequences showed weaker excess sharing between twins. Cord blood beta clonotypes that were abundant carried fewer insertions, and memory repertoires showed no such trend. The authors noted that invariant MAIT and iNKT cells could partly confound zero-insertion analyses.

The table lists this clonotype with many counts. Antigen specificity is unknown. One entry per CDR3 protein results from TCRdb running MiXCR on the 5' RACE reads. The table has approximately 700,000 distinct CDR3 sequences, less than 7% seen once. CDR3 length equals 13 residues. The germline CDR1 and CDR2 sequences are SQVTM and ANQGSEA. Losses at the gene ends were 7 bases for V and 4 bases for J; bases not matched to a gene: 7. This receptor was identified in a man in his late teens or twenties in good health. The V and J genes are TRBV29-1 and TRBJ1-3, with 7 bases matching TRBD1. Sequenced input: naive T cells sorted from blood. The CDR3 DNA reads TGCAGCGGGTCCAGGGGGTTCGGAAACACCATATATTTT. Protein sequence: CSGSRGFGNTIYF.